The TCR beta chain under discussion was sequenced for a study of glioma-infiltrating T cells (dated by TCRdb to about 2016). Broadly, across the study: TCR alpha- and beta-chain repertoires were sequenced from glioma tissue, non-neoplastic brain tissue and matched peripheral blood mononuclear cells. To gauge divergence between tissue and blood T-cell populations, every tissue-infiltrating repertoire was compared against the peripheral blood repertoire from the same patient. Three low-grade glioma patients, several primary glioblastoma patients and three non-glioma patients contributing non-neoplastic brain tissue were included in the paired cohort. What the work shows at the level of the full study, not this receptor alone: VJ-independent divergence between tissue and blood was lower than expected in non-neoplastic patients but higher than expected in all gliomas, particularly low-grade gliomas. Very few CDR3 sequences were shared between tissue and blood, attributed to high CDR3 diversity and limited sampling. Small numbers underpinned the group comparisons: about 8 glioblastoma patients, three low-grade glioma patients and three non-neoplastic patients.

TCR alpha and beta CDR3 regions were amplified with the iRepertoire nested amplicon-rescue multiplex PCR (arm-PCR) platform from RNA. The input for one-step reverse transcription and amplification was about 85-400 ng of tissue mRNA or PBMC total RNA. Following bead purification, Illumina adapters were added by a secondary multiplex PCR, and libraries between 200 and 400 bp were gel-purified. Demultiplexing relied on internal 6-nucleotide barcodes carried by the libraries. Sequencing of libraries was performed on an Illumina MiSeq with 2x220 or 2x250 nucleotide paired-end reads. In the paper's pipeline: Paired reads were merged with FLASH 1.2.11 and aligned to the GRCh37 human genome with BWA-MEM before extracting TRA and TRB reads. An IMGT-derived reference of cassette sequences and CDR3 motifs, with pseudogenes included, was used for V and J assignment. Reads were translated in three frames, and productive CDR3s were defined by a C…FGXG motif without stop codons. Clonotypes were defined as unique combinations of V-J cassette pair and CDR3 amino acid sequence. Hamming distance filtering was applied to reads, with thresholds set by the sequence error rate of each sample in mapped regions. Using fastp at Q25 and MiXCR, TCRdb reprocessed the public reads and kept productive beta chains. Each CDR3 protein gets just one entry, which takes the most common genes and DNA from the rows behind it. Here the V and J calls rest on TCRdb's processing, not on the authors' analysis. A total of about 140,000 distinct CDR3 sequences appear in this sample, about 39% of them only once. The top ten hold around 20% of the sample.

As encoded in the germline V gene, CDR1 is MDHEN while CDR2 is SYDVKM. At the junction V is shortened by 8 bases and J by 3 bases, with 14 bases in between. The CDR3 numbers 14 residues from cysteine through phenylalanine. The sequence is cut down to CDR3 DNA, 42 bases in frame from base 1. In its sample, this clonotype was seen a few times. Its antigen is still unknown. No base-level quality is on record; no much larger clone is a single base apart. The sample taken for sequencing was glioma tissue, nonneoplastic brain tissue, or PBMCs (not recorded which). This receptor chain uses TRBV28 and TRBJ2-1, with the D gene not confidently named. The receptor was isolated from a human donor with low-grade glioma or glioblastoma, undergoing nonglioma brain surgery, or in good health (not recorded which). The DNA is TGTGCCAGCTCTTCGGGCGGAAACTACAATGAGCAGTTCTTC. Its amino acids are CASSSGGNYNEQFF.